The rows below give T cell receptor beta chains drawn from one sample of a study of blood T cell repertoires in COVID-19. TCRdb's copy holds only in-frame clones and misses some; the assay was immunoSEQ multiplex PCR. The data show under 200,000 clones, around 86% seen once. The specimen sequenced was PBMCs or T cells enriched from blood (not recorded which). These receptors all come from a man aged 35 to 55 with acute COVID-19. CDR3s include the opening cysteine and the closing phenylalanine or tryptophan. Fields, in order: clone size, D gene, J gene, V gene, CDR3 protein, CDR3 DNA. A D gene is named only where the DNA matches it firmly. Rows give clone size only sometimes, using once, few, many, or a class for an expanded clone.

once,.,TRBJ2-7,TRBV12-5,CASGLVPPRYF,TGTGCTAGTGGTTTGGTACCCCCGAGGTACTTC
.,TRBD2,TRBJ2-7,TRBV14,CASSQGLAGGHEQYF,TGTGCCAGCAGCCAAGGACTAGCGGGAGGGCACGAGCAGTACTTC
.,.,TRBJ1-3,TRBV5-6,CASSLAGLGNTIYF,TGTGCCAGCAGCTTGGCCGGACTTGGAAACACCATATATTTT
.,TRBD1,TRBJ2-1,TRBV5-1,CASSLGDRSYNEQFF,TGCGCCAGCAGCTTGGGGGACAGGTCCTACAATGAGCAGTTCTTC
.,.,TRBJ1-1,TRBV5-1,CASSLAARGTEAFF,TGCGCCAGCAGCTTGGCGGCCAGGGGAACTGAAGCTTTCTTT
.,.,TRBJ1-5,TRBV2,CASSVGPGDNQPQHF,TGTGCCAGCAGTGTGGGGCCGGGGGACAATCAGCCCCAGCATTTT
.,.,TRBJ2-7,TRBV6-5,CASTSPSRTYEQYF,TGTGCCAGCACCAGCCCCTCGAGGACCTACGAGCAGTACTTC
.,TRBD2,TRBJ2-7,TRBV27,CASSRQGLAGNAYEQYF,TGTGCCAGCAGCCGCCAAGGACTAGCGGGTAATGCCTACGAGCAGTACTTC
.,.,TRBJ2-2,TRBV7-2,CASTPGRRDTGELFF,TGTGCCTCAACCCCGGGGCGGAGGGACACCGGGGAGCTGTTTTTT
.,.,TRBJ1-2,TRBV5-1,CASSLKGDGYTF,TGCGCCAGCAGCTTGAAAGGGGATGGCTACACCTTC
.,TRBD2,TRBJ2-2,TRBV23-1,CASSPPGLAGRTGELFF,TGCGCCAGCAGTCCTCCGGGACTAGCGGGACGCACCGGGGAGCTGTTTTTT
few,.,TRBJ1-1,TRBV29-1,CSGWRLQEAFF,TGCAGCGGGTGGAGACTCCAGGAAGCTTTCTTT
.,.,TRBJ2-5,TRBV9,CASSAGEVETQYF,TGTGCCAGCAGCGCTGGGGAGGTAGAGACCCAGTACTTC
.,.,TRBJ2-3,TRBV29-1,CSVGGQGNTDTQYF,TGCAGCGTTGGGGGTCAGGGGAACACAGATACGCAGTATTTT
.,TRBD2,TRBJ2-2,TRBV2,CASRTTSGGELFF,TGTGCCAGCAGGACCACTAGCGGGGGGGAGCTGTTTTTT
.,TRBD1,TRBJ1-6,TRBV28,CASSRTGGPGSYNSPLHF,TGTGCCAGCAGTCGGACAGGGGGGCCAGGCTCCTATAATTCACCCCTCCACTTT
.,.,TRBJ2-5,TRBV25-1,CASSDGPDSQETQYF,TGTGCCAGCAGTGACGGTCCAGACTCCCAAGAGACCCAGTACTTC
.,.,TRBJ1-2,TRBV7-9,CASSLFQEPNYGYTF,TGTGCCAGCAGCTTATTCCAGGAACCTAACTATGGCTACACCTTC
.,.,TRBJ1-3,TRBV7-9,CASSSKQDSSGNTIYF,TGTGCCAGCAGCTCAAAACAGGACAGCTCTGGAAACACCATATATTTT
.,.,TRBJ2-5,TRBV7-9,CASSSSPENGETQYF,TGTGCCAGCAGCTCAAGTCCCGAAAATGGCGAGACCCAGTACTTC
.,.,TRBJ2-7,TRBV2,CATTEGPVVSYEQYF,TGTGCCACGACGGAGGGGCCCGTTGTCTCCTACGAGCAGTACTTC
.,.,TRBJ2-1,TRBV4-2,CASSQDRRDEQFF,TGTGCCAGCAGCCAAGATCGGAGGGATGAGCAGTTCTTC
.,.,TRBJ1-6,TRBV27,CASSRRQETDSYNSPLHF,TGTGCCAGCAGCCGCAGACAGGAGACCGACTCCTATAATTCACCCCTCCACTTT
once,TRBD1,TRBJ1-2,TRBV25-1,CASSEWRTGLDYGYTF,TGTGCCAGCAGTGAATGGAGGACAGGGCTTGACTATGGCTACACCTTC
.,TRBD2,TRBJ2-7,TRBV5-4,CASSLGLAGAEYEQYF,TGTGCCAGCAGCTTGGGACTAGCGGGAGCTGAGTACGAGCAGTACTTC
.,TRBD2,TRBJ2-1,TRBV5-6,CASSLGLAAAYNEQFF,TGTGCCAGCAGCTTGGGGCTAGCGGCTGCCTACAATGAGCAGTTCTTC
.,.,TRBJ2-7,TRBV16,CASSQQLSQSRGRLYEQYF,TGTGCCAGCAGCCAACAGCTCAGCCAGTCTCGGGGTAGGTTGTACGAGCAGTACTTC
.,.,TRBJ2-3,TRBV7-9,CASSLEASGSTDTQYF,TGTGCCAGCAGCTTAGAGGCTAGTGGGAGCACAGATACGCAGTATTTT
.,TRBD1,TRBJ2-7,TRBV6-2/TRBV6-3,CASSTGEYTFYEQYF,TGTGCCAGCAGTACAGGGGAGTACACATTCTACGAGCAGTACTTC
.,TRBD2,TRBJ2-7,TRBV7-8,CASSLLVRAGVKNYEQYF,TGTGCCAGCAGCTTACTAGTCAGAGCGGGAGTTAAGAATTACGAGCAGTACTTC